These 15 T cell receptor beta chains came from one sample sequenced in a study of cytomegalovirus exposure and HLA in healthy donors. Both 60 Vbeta primers and 13 Jbeta primers went into the PCR. TCRdb keeps only in-frame clones here, not all; method: immunoSEQ multiplex PCR. The top ten hold about 8% of the sample, which has about 200,000 clones, 10% to 15% seen once. The sequenced sample was PBMCs. Receptor source: a middle-aged man in good health and CMV-seropositive.

This chain links TRBV9 with TRBJ2-3, with D maybe TRBD1 (6 bases). The germline CDR1 and CDR2 sequences are SGDLS and YYNGEE. The CDR3 covers 16 residues. The V end lost 0 bases, the J end lost 0 bases, and 11 bases lay between the germline ends. In DNA, the CDR3 is TGTGCCAGCAGCGTAGTGGGGGCCTCTAGCACAGATACGCAGTATTTT. It translates to CASSVVGASSTDTQYF.

This clone was detected a few times. This chain uses TRBV10-3 with TRBJ1-1, with 7 bases fitting TRBD1. J lost 4 bases, V lost 10 bases, and 6 bases had no gene match. The germline V gene encodes CDR1 ENHRY and CDR2 SYGVKD. The CDR3 extends over 12 amino acids. This chain's CDR3 is CASRAGGTEAFF. CDR3 bases: TGTGCCAGCAGGGCAGGGGGCACTGAAGCTTTCTTT.

This chain connects TRBV19 to TRBJ2-3; TRBD1 might be the D (6 bases). The CDR3 runs 15 residues. Trimming took off 5 bases at V and 6 bases at J, with 18 bases between the two ends. Germline V lookup: CDR1 LNHDA, CDR2 SQIVND (reference sequence). DNA of the CDR3: TGTGCCAGTAGTGCCGTGGGCAGGGGAGCGGATACGCAGTATTTT. Amino acids: CASSAVGRGADTQYF.

This chain links TRBV6-4 with TRBJ2-1, with 8 bases matching TRBD2. The CDR3 runs 15 residues. Germline V lookup: CDR1 MRHNA, CDR2 SNTAGT. The J segment lost 0 bases and the V segment lost 6 bases, leaving 4 bases of the junction unmatched. DNA for the CDR3: TGTGCCAGCAGGGTAGCGGGGAGCTCCTACAATGAGCAGTTCTTC. This codes for CASRVAGSSYNEQFF.

The CDR3 nucleotides are TGTGCCAGCAGGGGACTAGCGGGGGGATTAAGCTCCTACGAGCAGTACTTC. Residues: CASRGLAGGLSSYEQYF. The V and J genes are TRBV27 and TRBJ2-7; 15 nucleotides agree with TRBD2. The junction had 6 bases not matched to a gene; V was cut back by 6 bases and J by 0 bases. The CDR3 spans 17 residues. Germline CDR1 and CDR2: MNHEY and SMNVEV (reference sequence).

The CDR3 DNA reads as TGTGCCAGCACCCGGGCGGGGGGGACGGACGGGGTTCAGTACTTC. It is translated as CASTRAGGTDGVQYF. The V and J genes are TRBV6-1 and TRBJ2-4; the match to TRBD2 covers 9 bases. V was clipped by 7 bases and J by 11 bases; unmatched bases: 15. Germline values: CDR1 MNHNS, CDR2 SASEGT. This CDR3 comprises 15 residues.

V is TRBV11-3 and J is TRBJ1-2, with D perhaps TRBD1 (6 bases). The germline V and J ends were trimmed by 5 bases and 6 bases, with 7 bases remaining between them. Germline lookup yields CDR1 SGHNT and CDR2 YENEEA. This CDR3 is built from 11 residues. Here the CDR3 reads CASSQGNGYTF. The CDR3 DNA reads TGTGCCAGCAGCCAGGGGAATGGCTACACCTTC. Looking up the rest from reference TRBV11-3 and TRBJ1-2 gives the full variable domain: EAGVVQSPRYKIIEKKQPVAFWCNPISGHNTLYWYLQNLGQGPELLIRYENEEAVDDSQLPKDRFSAERLKGVDSTLKIQPAELGDSAVYLCASSQGNGYTFGSGTRLTVV.

In its sample, this clone was seen a few times. V and J are TRBV7-9 and TRBJ2-7; 8 nucleotides align to TRBD1. Germline CDR1 and CDR2: SEHNR and FQNEAQ (reference sequence). The CDR3 runs 16 residues. Unmatched junction bases numbered 8, after V lost 4 bases and J lost 0 bases. The CDR3 nucleotides are TGTGCCAGCAGCTACCCCAGGACAGGGAGCTCCTACGAGCAGTACTTC. Residues: CASSYPRTGSSYEQYF. The entire variable domain, with the rest obtained from reference TRBV7-9 and TRBJ2-7, is as follows: DTGVSQNPRHKITKRGQNVTFRCDPISEHNRLYWYRQTLGQGPEFLTYFQNEAQLEKSRLLSDRFSAERPKGSFSTLEIQRTEQGDSAMYLCASSYPRTGSSYEQYFGPGTRLTVT.

This clone was observed a handful of times. This chain connects TRBV6-5 to TRBJ2-5; 7 bases match TRBD1. The CDR3 covers 14 residues. After removal of 5 bases from V and 4 bases from J, the junction contained 7 bases not matched to a gene. CDR1 is MNHEY, CDR2 SVGAGI, per germline. The CDR3 here is CASSRQGLGETQYF. The CDR3, as DNA: TGTGCCAGCAGTCGACAGGGTCTTGGAGAGACCCAGTACTTC.

This clone was found a few times. V is TRBV9 and J is TRBJ1-3; TRBD1 might be the D (5 bases). CDR1 is SGDLS and CDR2 is YYNGEE in the germline V gene. The V end was cut by 0 bases, the J end by 4 bases, with 11 bases between. This CDR3 is built from 15 residues. The CDR3 sequence: CASSVERGGGNTIYF. Written as DNA, the CDR3 is TGTGCCAGCAGCGTAGAAAGGGGCGGCGGAAACACCATATATTTT.

This clone was found a few times. Other DNA sequences within the sample encode an identical CDR3. The chain has TRBV6-1 and TRBJ1-5, with D possibly TRBD1 on 6 matching bases. CDR3 length equals 13 residues. Germline V gene data show CDR1 as MNHNS and CDR2 as SASEGT. Trimming cost V 6 bases and J 2 bases, with 8 bases left between them. In DNA, the CDR3 is TGTGCCAGCAGACAGGGAGGCAATCAGCCCCAGCATTTT. It encodes CASRQGGNQPQHF.

The V gene is TRBV2, the J gene TRBJ1-5, with 7 nucleotides matching TRBD1. CDR3 size: 15 residues. Germline V lookup: CDR1 SNHLY, CDR2 FYNNEI. The V gene end was trimmed by 8 bases and the J gene end by 0 bases; junction bases not matched to a gene: 7. CDR3 amino acids: CASSRGTDSNQPQHF. The CDR3 bases are TGTGCCAGCTCGAGAGGGACAGATAGCAATCAGCCCCAGCATTTT.

This clone was recorded a few times. V is TRBV10-3 and J is TRBJ2-6; 8 bases agree with TRBD1. This CDR3 has 15 residues. The germline CDR1 and CDR2 sequences are ENHRY and SYGVKD. Unmatched junction bases numbered 4, after V lost 5 bases and J lost 4 bases. The CDR3 DNA follows: TGTGCCATCAGTTGGACAGGGTTCGGGGCCAACGTCCTGACTTTC. Its translation is CAISWTGFGANVLTF.

This chain uses TRBV30 with TRBJ2-5, with TRBD1 matching 8 bases. The germline CDR1 and CDR2 sequences are GTSNPN and SVGIG (reference sequence). V shed 5 bases, J shed 4 bases, and the junction held 3 bases outside the gene matches. The CDR3 has 12 amino acids. CDR3 sequence reads: CAWDRGGETQYF. The DNA of the CDR3 is TGTGCCTGGGACAGGGGCGGAGAGACCCAGTACTTC.

The chain links TRBV5-4 to TRBJ2-5; D is uncertain. CDR1 is SGHNT and CDR2 is YYREEE in the germline V gene (reference sequence). V was trimmed by 0 bases and J by 2 bases, leaving 8 bases between them. The CDR3 runs 14 residues. The CDR3 DNA is TGTGCCAGCAGCTTGGCCGCGTTACAAGAGACCCAGTACTTC. It yields the protein CASSLAALQETQYF.